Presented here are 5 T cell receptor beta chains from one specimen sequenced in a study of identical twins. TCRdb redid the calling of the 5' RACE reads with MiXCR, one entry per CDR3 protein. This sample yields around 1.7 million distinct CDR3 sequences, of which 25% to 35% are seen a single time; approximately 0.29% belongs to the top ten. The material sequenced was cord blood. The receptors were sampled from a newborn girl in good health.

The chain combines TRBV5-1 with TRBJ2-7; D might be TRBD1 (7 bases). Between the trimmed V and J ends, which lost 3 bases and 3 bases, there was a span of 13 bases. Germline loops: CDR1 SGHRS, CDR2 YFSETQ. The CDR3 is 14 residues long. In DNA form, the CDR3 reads TGCGCCAGCAGCTACTACAGGGGAGGCTACGAGCAGTACTTC. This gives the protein CASSYYRGGYEQYF.

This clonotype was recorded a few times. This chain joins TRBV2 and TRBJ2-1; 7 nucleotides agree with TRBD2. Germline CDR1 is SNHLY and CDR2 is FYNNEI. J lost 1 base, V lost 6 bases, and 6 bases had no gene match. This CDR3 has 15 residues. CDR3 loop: CASRKLARSYNEQFF. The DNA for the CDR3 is TGTGCCAGCAGGAAACTAGCGCGGTCCTACAATGAGCAGTTCTTC. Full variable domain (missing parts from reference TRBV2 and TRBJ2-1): EPEVTQTPSHQVTQMGQEVILRCVPISNHLYFYWYRQILGQKVEFLVSFYNNEISEKSEIFDDQFSVERPDGSNFTLKIRSTKLEDSAMYFCASRKLARSYNEQFFGPGTRLTVL.

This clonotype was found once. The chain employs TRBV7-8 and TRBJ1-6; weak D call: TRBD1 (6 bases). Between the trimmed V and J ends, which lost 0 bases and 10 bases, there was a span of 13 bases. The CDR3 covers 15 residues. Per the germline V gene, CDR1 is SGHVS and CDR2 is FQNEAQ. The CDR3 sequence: CASSLALTGNSPLHF. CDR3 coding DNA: TGTGCCAGCAGCTTAGCGCTAACAGGGAACTCACCCCTCCACTTT.

The CDR3 is CASSLGDLSYEQYF. The CDR3 DNA follows: TGCGCCAGCAGCTTGGGAGACCTCTCCTACGAGCAGTACTTC. This sequence joins TRBV5-1 and TRBJ2-7; D gene unclear. The CDR3 length is 14 residues. Per the germline V gene, CDR1 is SGHRS and CDR2 is YFSETQ. V lost 0 bases and J 0 bases, leaving 7 bases between the germline ends. Looking up the rest from reference TRBV5-1 and TRBJ2-7 gives the full variable domain: KAGVTQTPRYLIKTRGQQVTLSCSPISGHRSVSWYQQTPGQGLQFLFEYFSETQRNKGNFPGRFSGRQFSNSRSEMNVSTLELGDSALYLCASSLGDLSYEQYFGPGTRLTVT.

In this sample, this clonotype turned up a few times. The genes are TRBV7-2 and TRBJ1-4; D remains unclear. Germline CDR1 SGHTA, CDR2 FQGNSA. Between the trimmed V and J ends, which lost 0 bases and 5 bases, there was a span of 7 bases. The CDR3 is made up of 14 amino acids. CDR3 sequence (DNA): TGTGCCAGCAGCTTAGCTCAGTCCAATGAAAAACTGTTTTTT. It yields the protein CASSLAQSNEKLFF.